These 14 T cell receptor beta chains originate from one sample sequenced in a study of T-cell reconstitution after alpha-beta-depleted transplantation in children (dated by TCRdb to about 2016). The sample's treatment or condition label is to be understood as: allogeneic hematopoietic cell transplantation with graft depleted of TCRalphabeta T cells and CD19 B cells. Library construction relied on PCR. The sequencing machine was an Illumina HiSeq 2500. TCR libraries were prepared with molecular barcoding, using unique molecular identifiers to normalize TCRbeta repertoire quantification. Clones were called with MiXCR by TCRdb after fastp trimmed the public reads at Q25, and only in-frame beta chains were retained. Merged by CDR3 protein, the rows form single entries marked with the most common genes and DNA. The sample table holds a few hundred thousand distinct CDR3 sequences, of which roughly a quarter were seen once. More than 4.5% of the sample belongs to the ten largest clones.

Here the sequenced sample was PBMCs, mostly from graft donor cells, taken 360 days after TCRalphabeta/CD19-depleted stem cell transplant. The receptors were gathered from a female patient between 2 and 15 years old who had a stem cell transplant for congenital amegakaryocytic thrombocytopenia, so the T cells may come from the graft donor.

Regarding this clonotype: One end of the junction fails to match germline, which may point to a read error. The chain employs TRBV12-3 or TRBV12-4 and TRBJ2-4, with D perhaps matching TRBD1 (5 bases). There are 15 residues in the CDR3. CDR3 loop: CASSRRQSAKNIQHF. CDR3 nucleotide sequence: TGTGCCAGCAGTCGACGACAGTCAGCCAAAAACATTCAGCACTTC.

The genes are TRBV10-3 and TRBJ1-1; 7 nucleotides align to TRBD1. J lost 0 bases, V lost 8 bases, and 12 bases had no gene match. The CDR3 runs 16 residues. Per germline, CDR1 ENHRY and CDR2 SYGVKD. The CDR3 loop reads CAIAEKGGRMNTEAFF. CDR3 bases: TGTGCCATCGCGGAGAAAGGGGGCCGCATGAACACTGAAGCTTTCTTT.

The CDR3 here is CSARGGLAGGFTYEQYF. The CDR3 region has the DNA TGCAGTGCTAGGGGGGGACTAGCGGGAGGTTTCACCTACGAGCAGTACTTC. The genes are TRBV20-1 and TRBJ2-7; 15 bases line up with TRBD2. The junction had 8 bases not matched to a gene; V was cut back by 3 bases and J by 2 bases. The CDR3 sequence is 17 residues long. Germline CDR1 reads DFQATT; CDR2 reads SNEGSKA (reference sequence).

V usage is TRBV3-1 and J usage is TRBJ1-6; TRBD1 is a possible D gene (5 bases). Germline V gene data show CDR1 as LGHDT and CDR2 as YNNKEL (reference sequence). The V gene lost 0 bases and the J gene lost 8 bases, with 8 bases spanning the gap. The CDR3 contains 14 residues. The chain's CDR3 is CASSQDQGYSPLHF. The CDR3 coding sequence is TGTGCCAGCAGCCAAGACCAGGGCTATTCACCCCTCCACTTT.

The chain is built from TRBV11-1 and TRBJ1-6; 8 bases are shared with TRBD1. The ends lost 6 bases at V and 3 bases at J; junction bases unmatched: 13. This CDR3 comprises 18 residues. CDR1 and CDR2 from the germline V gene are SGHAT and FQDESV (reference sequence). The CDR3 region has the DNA TGTGCCAGCAGGAGGACGACAGGGGCCGGAATCTATAATTCACCCCTCCACTTT. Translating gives CASRRTTGAGIYNSPLHF.

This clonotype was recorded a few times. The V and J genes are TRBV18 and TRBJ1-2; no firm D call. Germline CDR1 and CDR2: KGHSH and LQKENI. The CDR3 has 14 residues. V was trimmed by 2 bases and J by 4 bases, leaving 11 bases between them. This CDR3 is CASSPSSETYGYTF. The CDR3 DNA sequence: TGTGCCAGCTCACCATCGTCAGAAACCTATGGCTACACCTTC.

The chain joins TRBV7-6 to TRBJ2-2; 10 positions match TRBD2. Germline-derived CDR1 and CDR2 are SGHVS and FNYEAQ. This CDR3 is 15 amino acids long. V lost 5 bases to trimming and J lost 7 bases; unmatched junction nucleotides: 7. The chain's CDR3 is CASSPAGGPGGELFF. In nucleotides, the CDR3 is TGTGCCAGCAGCCCAGCGGGGGGGCCTGGCGGGGAGCTGTTTTTT.

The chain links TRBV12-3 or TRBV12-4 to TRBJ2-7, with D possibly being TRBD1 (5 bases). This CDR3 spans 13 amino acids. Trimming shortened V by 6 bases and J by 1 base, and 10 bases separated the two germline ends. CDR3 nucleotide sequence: TGTGCCAGCAGGGTTGACAGATCCTACGAGCAGTACTTC. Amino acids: CASRVDRSYEQYF.

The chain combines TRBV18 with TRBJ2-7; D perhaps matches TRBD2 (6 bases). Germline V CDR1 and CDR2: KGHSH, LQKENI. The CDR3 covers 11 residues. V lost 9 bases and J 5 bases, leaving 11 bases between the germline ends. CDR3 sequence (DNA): TGTGCCAGTGGGGAGGCCAACGAGCAGTACTTC. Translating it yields CASGEANEQYF.

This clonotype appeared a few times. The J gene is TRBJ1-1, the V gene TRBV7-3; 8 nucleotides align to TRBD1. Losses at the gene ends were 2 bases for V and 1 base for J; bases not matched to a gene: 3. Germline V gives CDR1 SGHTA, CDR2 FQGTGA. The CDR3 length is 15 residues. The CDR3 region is CASSLGTGGNTEAFF. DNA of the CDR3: TGTGCCAGCAGCTTAGGTACAGGGGGGAACACTGAAGCTTTCTTT.

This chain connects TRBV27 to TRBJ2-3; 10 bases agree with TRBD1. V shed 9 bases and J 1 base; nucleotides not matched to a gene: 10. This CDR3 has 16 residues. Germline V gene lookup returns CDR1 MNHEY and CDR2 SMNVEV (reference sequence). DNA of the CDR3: TGTGCCAGTGCACCTGGGACAGGGGTTGGCACAGATACGCAGTATTTT. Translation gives CASAPGTGVGTDTQYF.

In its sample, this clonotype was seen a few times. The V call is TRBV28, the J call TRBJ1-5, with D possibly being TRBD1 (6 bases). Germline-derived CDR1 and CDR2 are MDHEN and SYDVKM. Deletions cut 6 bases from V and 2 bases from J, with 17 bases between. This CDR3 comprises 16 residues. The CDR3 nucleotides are TGTGCCAGCAGAACCAAACAGGGCGCGGGCAATCAGCCCCAGCATTTT. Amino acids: CASRTKQGAGNQPQHF.

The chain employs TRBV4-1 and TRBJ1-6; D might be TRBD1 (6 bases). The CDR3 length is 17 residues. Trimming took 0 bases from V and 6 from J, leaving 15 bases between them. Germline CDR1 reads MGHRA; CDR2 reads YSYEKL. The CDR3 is CASSQDTGGPVNSPLHF. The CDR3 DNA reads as TGCGCCAGCAGCCAAGATACCGGGGGGCCTGTTAATTCACCCCTCCACTTT.

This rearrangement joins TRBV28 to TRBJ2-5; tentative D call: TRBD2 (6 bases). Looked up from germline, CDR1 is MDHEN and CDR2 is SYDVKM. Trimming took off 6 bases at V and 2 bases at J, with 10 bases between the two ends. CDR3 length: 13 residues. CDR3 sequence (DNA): TGTGCCAGCAGAAGGGACTTTCAAGAGACCCAGTACTTC. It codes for CASRRDFQETQYF. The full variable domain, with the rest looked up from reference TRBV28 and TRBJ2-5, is DVKVTQSSRYLVKRTGEKVFLECVQDMDHENMFWYRQDPGLGLRLIYFSYDVKMKEKGDIPEGYSVSREKKERFSLILESASTNQTSMYLCASRRDFQETQYFGPGTRLLVL.